This TCR beta chain was identified in a study of beta chain features in type 1 diabetes. The overall study: Cell yields, gender and age were similar in healthy donors and patients.

This CDR3 comprises 14 residues. Germline V gives CDR1 GTSNPN, CDR2 SVGIG (reference sequence). Trimming stripped 2 bases from V and 3 bases from J, with 11 bases between. This clone was counted a few times. Central memory, naive, regulatory and stem cell-like memory CD4+ cells were sorted by CD45RO/CCR7/CD25/CD127/CD95/CD27. Of the isolated RNA, all was reverse transcribed, and so the sequenced material was expressed TCRB transcripts. Sequenced by immunoSEQ multiplex PCR; TCRdb stores in-frame clones only, minus some. The sample shows under 450,000 clones, approximately 14% of them seen only once. This chain uses TRBV30 with TRBJ1-5; no reliable D call. This clonotype was sampled from a man under 40 in good health. The sequenced sample was naive CD4+ T cells from blood. CDR3: CAWSPPLYNQPQHF. The CDR3 DNA reads TGTGCCTGGAGTCCGCCGCTTTACAATCAGCCCCAGCATTTT.